This TCR beta chain was captured in a study of blood T cell repertoires in COVID-19 (TCRdb year 2020). In terms of the full investigation: Samples covering the acute and convalescent phases of COVID-19 were provided by collaborators in the United States, Italy and Spain. Deeply sampled blood TCRbeta repertoires from subjects exposed to, actively infected with, or recovered from COVID-19 were included in the dataset. HLA class I and class II types, where available, came from metadata supplied by the sample provider rather than from assay-based typing. The samples were drawn from two sources: the first 160 participants of the ongoing ImmuneRACE study, and over 950 subjects contributed by 6 global collaborators. The repertoires were released in a freely available public database intended as a resource for research on the immune response to SARS-CoV-2. The material from the prospective study consisted of cDNA or gDNA derived from T cells, B-cell-depleted T cells, or PBMCs. The sample metadata nearly always contained a de-identified subject ID, COVID-19 status, age in years and sex. The study at large found these results: The quantity of clinical and demographic metadata differed by source and by participant and was supplied without curation.

CDR1 and CDR2 are read off the germline V gene as MNHNS and SASEGT. The cysteine opens and the phenylalanine closes a CDR3 of 14 amino acids. One collaborating source in Seattle enrolled patients while the patients were actively infected and followed the patients over time throughout the course of disease. Whole blood was collected in K2EDTA tubes by collaborating institutions according to the institutions' own protocols. Collaborator samples were shipped for TCRbeta analysis as frozen whole blood, isolated PBMCs, or DNA extracted from either sample type. To note about this clone: What this receptor recognizes is not known. It is unclear where the CDR3 begins or ends on the DNA, so no DNA is shown, and the CDR3 is as TCRdb lists it.

TCRbeta CDR3 regions were amplified from genomic DNA using the immunoSEQ Assay, a bias-controlled multiplex PCR. In the source study's methods: The number of nucleated cells in each sample was estimated from the amplification of reference gene primers within the assay. To quantify the absolute abundance of each unique TCRbeta CDR3 rearrangement, sequence reads were collapsed and filtered. For each sample, productive Simpson clonality was calculated as the square root of Simpson's diversity index over productive rearrangements. TCRdb holds this immuneACCESS table with in-frame rearrangements only. Some clones are missing; in checked studies, unresolved V genes explain under half, and the rest has no known cause. That table supplies the V and J calls and clone size; D and trimming were determined from the DNA. The sample table lists 130,000 or so clones, around 83% of them with a count of one. The ten largest clones add up to less than 9% of the sample.

Recombination joined TRBV6-1 with TRBJ2-5; the table's TRBD1 call for D was not verified on the DNA. The sequence was obtained from a man younger than 40 with COVID-19, enrolled during active disease. Sequencing was done on a sample of peripheral blood. The CDR3 protein: CASSEVWGTGIGYF.